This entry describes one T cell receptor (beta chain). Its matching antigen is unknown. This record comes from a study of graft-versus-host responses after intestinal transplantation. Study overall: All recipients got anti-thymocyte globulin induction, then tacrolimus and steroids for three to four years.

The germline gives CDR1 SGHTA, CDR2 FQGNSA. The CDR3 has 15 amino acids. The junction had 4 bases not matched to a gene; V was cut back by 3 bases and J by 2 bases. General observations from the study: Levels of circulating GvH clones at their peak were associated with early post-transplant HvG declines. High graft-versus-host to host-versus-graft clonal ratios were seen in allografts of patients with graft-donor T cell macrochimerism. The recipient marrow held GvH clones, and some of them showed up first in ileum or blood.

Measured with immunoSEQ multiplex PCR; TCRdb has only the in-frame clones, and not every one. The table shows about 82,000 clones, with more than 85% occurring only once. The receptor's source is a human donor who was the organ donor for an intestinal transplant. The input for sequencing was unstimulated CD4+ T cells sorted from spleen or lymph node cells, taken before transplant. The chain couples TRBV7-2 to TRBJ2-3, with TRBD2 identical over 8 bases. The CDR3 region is CASSFTGGPTDTQYF. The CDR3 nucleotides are TGTGCCAGCAGCTTTACGGGAGGGCCCACAGATACGCAGTATTTT.